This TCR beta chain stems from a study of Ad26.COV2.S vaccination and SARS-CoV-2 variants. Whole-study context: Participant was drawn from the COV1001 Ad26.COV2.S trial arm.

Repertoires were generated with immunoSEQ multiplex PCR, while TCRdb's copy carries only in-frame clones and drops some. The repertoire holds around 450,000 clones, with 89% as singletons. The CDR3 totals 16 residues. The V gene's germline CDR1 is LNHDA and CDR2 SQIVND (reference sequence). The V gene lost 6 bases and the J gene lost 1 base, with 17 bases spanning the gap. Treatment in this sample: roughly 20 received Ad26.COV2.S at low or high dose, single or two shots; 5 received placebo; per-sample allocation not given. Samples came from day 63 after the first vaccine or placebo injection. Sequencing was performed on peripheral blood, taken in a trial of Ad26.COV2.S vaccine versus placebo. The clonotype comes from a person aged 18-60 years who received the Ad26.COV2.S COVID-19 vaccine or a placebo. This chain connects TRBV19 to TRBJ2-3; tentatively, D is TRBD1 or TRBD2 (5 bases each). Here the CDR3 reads CASRGTRDVRTDTQYF. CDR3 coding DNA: TGTGCCAGTAGAGGTACCCGGGACGTCCGCACAGATACGCAGTATTTT.